Listed below are T cell receptor beta chains from one sample, sequenced in a study of blood T cell repertoires in COVID-19. Profiling relied on immunoSEQ multiplex PCR, and the TCRdb table lists in-frame clones only, not all of them. In the table there are roughly 86,000 clones, around 85% of which are singletons. The sequencing sample was made of peripheral blood. The receptors were sampled from a man in his fifties with acute or convalescent COVID-19. The CDR3 runs from the conserved cysteine through the conserved F or W. D genes are given only for firm matches. Size is omitted from some rows. Given values are once, few, many or a class for expanded clones.

CDR3 DNA	CDR3 protein	clone size	V gene	D gene	J gene
TGCGCCAGCAGCTTGGCACCTAGCGGAAGCTCCTACAATGAGCAGTTCTTC	CASSLAPSGSSYNEQFF	.	TRBV5-1	TRBD2	TRBJ2-1
TGTGCCAGTAGTAGACAAACGCACCCCTACAATGAGCAGTTCTTC	CASSRQTHPYNEQFF	.	TRBV19	.	TRBJ2-1
TGTGCCAGCAGCACCAGGGTGGCTAATGAAAAACTGTTTTTT	CASSTRVANEKLFF	.	TRBV7-2	.	TRBJ1-4
TGTGCCAGCAGTTTAAAAGGACCCGGGACAGTGACTTCCTACGAGCAGTACTTC	CASSLKGPGTVTSYEQYF	few	TRBV27	TRBD1	TRBJ2-7
TGTGCCAGCAGCTTAGCCCGGGGGGCCTACAATGAGCAGTTCTTC	CASSLARGAYNEQFF	.	TRBV7-2	TRBD2	TRBJ2-1
TGTGCCAGCTCACCACTAGGCGCGGGGGATGGCGAGACCCAGTACTTC	CASSPLGAGDGETQYF	.	TRBV18	TRBD2	TRBJ2-5
TGTGCCAGCAGCCCCCAGGGACAGGCCCCAGATACGCAGTATTTT	CASSPQGQAPDTQYF	once	TRBV7-9	TRBD1	TRBJ2-3
TGTGCCATCAGTGCTTCAACTAGCGGGAGGTACAATGAGCAGTTCTTC	CAISASTSGRYNEQFF	.	TRBV10-3	TRBD2	TRBJ2-1
TGTGCCAGTAGTACGACCGGGACTAGCGGGCCCCAGGACTTC	CASSTTGTSGPQDF	.	TRBV19	TRBD2	TRBJ2-7
TGTGCCAGCAGTCTTACGGGTCCAATCCGGGGCTACACCTTC	CASSLTGPIRGYTF	.	TRBV6-5	.	TRBJ1-2
TGTGCCAGCTCACCACCGGCCTCCTACGAGCAGTACTTC	CASSPPASYEQYF	many	TRBV18	.	TRBJ2-7
TGTGCCAGCAGTGCCCTAGCGGAACAAGAGACCCAGTACTTC	CASSALAEQETQYF	.	TRBV2	TRBD2	TRBJ2-5
TGTGCCACCAGTGGCGGACATCCTTATGGCTACACCTTC	CATSGGHPYGYTF	once	TRBV24-1	.	TRBJ1-2
TGTGCCAGTAGTAGCAGGGGTCCTAACTCCTACGAGCAGTACTTC	CASSSRGPNSYEQYF	.	TRBV19	.	TRBJ2-7
TGCGCCAGCAGCACCTCACTAGCGGGAGGGGGGGGTGAGCAGTTCTTC	CASSTSLAGGGGEQFF	.	TRBV5-1	TRBD2	TRBJ2-1
TGTGCCAGTAGTACAGACAGGGATCGATTGGGTGGCTACACCTTC	CASSTDRDRLGGYTF	.	TRBV19	TRBD1	TRBJ1-2
TGTGCCAGTAGTATGGTCAGGGGTAGCGGGGAGCTGTTTTTT	CASSMVRGSGELFF	.	TRBV19	.	TRBJ2-2
TGTGCCAGCAGCTTACAGATCCAAGAGACCCAGTACTTC	CASSLQIQETQYF	once	TRBV7-7	.	TRBJ2-5
TGCGCCAGCAAGGAACCGGGGGGAAACACCATATATTTT	CASKEPGGNTIYF	.	TRBV5-1	.	TRBJ1-3
TGTGCCAGCACCGAACTAGCGGGAGGGGACAATGAGCAGTTCTTC	CASTELAGGDNEQFF	.	TRBV6-5	TRBD2	TRBJ2-1
TGTGCCAGCAGTTCAGGGCAGGGTTCCAATCAGCCCCAGCATTTT	CASSSGQGSNQPQHF	.	TRBV7-2	.	TRBJ1-5
TGTGCCAGCAGCGTACGACTAGCGGGTGTTCTAGAGACCCAGTACTTC	CASSVRLAGVLETQYF	.	TRBV5-4	TRBD2	TRBJ2-5
TGTGCCACCAGTGACCTCCAGAAAAGCGGGGGGGCCGGGAACATTCAGTACTTC	CATSDLQKSGGAGNIQYF	.	TRBV24-1	TRBD2	TRBJ2-4
TGTGCCAGCAATACGGGACTCCAACCTACCGAGCAGTACTTC	CASNTGLQPTEQYF	.	TRBV2	.	TRBJ2-7
TGTGCCAGCAGCTCATACCCAACAGATGGCTACACCTTC	CASSSYPTDGYTF	.	TRBV7-2	.	TRBJ1-2
TGTGCCAGTAGTATAGCCCCCCCAGGGCGCTACGAGCAGTACTTC	CASSIAPPGRYEQYF	.	TRBV19	.	TRBJ2-7
TGTGCCAGCAGCTTGGGCACTACCCAAGAGACCCAGTACTTC	CASSLGTTQETQYF	.	TRBV5-8	.	TRBJ2-5
TGTGCCAGCAGCCCGAGGGACATCCCCGGGGAGCAGTACTTC	CASSPRDIPGEQYF	.	TRBV11-3	.	TRBJ2-7
TGTGCCAGCAGCTCGGACAGGACTCAAGAGACCCAGTACTTC	CASSSDRTQETQYF	.	TRBV11-2	TRBD1	TRBJ2-5
TGTGCCAGCAGTGAAGAATACGGGGAGGGTGGCTACACCTTC	CASSEEYGEGGYTF	.	TRBV2	.	TRBJ1-2
TGTGCCAGCAGCCAACTAGGACAGGGGCGAGATACGCAGTATTTT	CASSQLGQGRDTQYF	.	TRBV3-1/TRBV3-2	TRBD1	TRBJ2-3
TGTGCCAGCAGTCCCGGGACAGGTGACACCATATATTTT	CASSPGTGDTIYF	.	TRBV12-3/TRBV12-4	TRBD1	TRBJ1-3
TGTGCCAGTAGTCCGGGACAGGGACCTTACGAGCAGTACTTC	CASSPGQGPYEQYF	.	TRBV19	TRBD1	TRBJ2-7
TGTGCCAGCAGCTCCTCAGAGCGCGCTGAAGCTTTCTTT	CASSSSERAEAFF	.	TRBV13	.	TRBJ1-1
TGTGCCAGCAGTCCGGACACAAATCGTCAGCCCCAGCATTTT	CASSPDTNRQPQHF	once	TRBV2	.	TRBJ1-5
TGTGCCAGCAGCAAAAATCTGCGGACAGGGGGGTACACTGAAGCTTTCTTT	CASSKNLRTGGYTEAFF	.	TRBV21-1	.	TRBJ1-1
TGTGCCAGCAGCTTTATCGGGACTAGCGGGGGAGGAGAGACCCAGTACTTC	CASSFIGTSGGGETQYF	.	TRBV11-2	TRBD2	TRBJ2-5
TGTGCCAGCAGTGAAGGGACCGGCAGGGGGCGAGAAGCTTTCTTT	CASSEGTGRGREAFF	.	TRBV2	TRBD1	TRBJ1-1
TGTGCCAGCGGGGGACAGGGTTTTTATTCACCCCTCCACTTT	CASGGQGFYSPLHF	.	TRBV6-5	TRBD1	TRBJ1-6